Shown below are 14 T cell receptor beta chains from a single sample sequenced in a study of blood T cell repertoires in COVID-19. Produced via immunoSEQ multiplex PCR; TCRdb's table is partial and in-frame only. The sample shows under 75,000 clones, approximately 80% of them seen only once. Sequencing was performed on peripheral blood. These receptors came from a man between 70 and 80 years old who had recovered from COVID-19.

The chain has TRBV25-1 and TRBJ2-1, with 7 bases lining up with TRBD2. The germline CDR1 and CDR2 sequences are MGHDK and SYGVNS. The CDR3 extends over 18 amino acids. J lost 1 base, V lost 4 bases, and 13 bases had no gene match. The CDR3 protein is CASSGERGGPGSYNEQFF. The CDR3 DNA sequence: TGTGCCAGCAGTGGGGAACGGGGAGGGCCCGGGTCCTACAATGAGCAGTTCTTC.

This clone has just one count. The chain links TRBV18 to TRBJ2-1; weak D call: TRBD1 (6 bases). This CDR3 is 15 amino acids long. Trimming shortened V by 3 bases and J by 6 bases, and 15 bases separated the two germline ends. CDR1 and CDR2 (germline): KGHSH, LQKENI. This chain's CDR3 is CASSPPGVPGNEQFF. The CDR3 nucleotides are TGTGCCAGCTCACCGCCAGGGGTGCCTGGCAATGAGCAGTTCTTC.

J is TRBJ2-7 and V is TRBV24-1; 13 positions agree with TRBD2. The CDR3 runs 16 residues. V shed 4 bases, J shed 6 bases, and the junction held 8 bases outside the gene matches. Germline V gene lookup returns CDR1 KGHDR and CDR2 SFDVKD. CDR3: CATSEGGTSGKIEQYF. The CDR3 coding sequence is TGTGCCACCAGTGAAGGCGGGACTAGCGGGAAGATCGAGCAGTACTTC.

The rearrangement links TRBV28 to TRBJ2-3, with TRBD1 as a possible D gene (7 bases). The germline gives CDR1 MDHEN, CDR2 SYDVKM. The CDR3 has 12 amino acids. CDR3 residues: CVCQGGTDTQYF. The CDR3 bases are TGTGTTTGCCAGGGGGGTACAGATACGCAGTATTTT.

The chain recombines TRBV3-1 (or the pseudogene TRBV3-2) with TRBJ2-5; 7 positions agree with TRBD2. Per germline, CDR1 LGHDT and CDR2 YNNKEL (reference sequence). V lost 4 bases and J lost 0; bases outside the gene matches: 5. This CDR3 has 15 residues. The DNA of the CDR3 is TGTGCCAGCAGCCGAGGGCGGGAGTACCAAGAGACCCAGTACTTC. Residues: CASSRGREYQETQYF.

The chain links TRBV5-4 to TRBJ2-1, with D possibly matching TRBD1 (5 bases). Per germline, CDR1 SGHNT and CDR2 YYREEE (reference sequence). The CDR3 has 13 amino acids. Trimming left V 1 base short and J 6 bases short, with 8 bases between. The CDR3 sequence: CASSLQGTNEQFF. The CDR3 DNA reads TGTGCCAGCAGCTTGCAGGGTACCAATGAGCAGTTCTTC.

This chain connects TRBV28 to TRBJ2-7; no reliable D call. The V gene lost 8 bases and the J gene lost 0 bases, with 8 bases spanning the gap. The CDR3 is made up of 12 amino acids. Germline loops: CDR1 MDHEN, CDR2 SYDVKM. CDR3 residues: CASCRRSYEQYF. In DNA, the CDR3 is TGTGCCAGCTGCAGGCGCTCCTACGAGCAGTACTTC.

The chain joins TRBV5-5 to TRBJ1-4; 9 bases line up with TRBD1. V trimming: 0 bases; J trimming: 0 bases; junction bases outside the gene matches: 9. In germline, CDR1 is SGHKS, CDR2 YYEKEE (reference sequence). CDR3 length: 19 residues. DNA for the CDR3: TGTGCCAGCAGCTTGGTCTTACAGGGGGCCGGAGCAACTAATGAAAAACTGTTTTTT. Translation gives CASSLVLQGAGATNEKLFF. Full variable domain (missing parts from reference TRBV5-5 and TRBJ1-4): DAGVTQSPTHLIKTRGQQVTLRCSPISGHKSVSWYQQVLGQGPQFIFQYYEKEERGRGNFPDRFSARQFPNYSSELNVNALLLGDSALYLCASSLVLQGAGATNEKLFFGSGTQLSVL.

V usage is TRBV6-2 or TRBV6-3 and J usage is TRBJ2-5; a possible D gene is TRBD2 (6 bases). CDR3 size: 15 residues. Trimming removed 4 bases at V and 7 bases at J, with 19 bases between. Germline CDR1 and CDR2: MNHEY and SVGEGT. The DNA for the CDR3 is TGTGCCAGCAGTTCTTTGGGGGAGCTAGCGCGGACCCAGTACTTC. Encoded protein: CASSSLGELARTQYF.

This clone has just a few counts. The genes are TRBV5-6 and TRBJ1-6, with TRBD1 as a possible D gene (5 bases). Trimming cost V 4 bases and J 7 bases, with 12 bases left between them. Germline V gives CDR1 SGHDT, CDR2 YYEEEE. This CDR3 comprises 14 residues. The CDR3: CASSIGGLNSPLHF. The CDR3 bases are TGTGCCAGCAGCATCGGGGGTTTGAATTCACCCCTCCACTTT.

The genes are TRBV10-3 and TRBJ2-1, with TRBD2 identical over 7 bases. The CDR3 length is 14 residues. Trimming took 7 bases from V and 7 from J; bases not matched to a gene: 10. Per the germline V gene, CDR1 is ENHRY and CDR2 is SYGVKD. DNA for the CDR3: TGTGCCATCACTGCGGGAGCGGGTAAGAATGAGCAGTTCTTC. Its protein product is CAITAGAGKNEQFF.

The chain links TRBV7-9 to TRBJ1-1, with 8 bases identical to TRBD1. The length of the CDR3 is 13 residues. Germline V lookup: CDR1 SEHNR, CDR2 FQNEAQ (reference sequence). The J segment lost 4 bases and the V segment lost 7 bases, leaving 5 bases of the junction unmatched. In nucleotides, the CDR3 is TGTGCCAGCATACCAGACAGGGGCACTGAAGCTTTCTTT. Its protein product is CASIPDRGTEAFF. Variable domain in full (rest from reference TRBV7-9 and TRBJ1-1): DTGVSQNPRHKITKRGQNVTFRCDPISEHNRLYWYRQTLGQGPEFLTYFQNEAQLEKSRLLSDRFSAERPKGSFSTLEIQRTEQGDSAMYLCASIPDRGTEAFFGQGTRLTVV.

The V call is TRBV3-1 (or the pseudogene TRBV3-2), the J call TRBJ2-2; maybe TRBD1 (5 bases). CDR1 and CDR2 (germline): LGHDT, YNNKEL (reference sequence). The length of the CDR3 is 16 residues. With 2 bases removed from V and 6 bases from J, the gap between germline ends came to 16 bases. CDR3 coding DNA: TGTGCCAGCAGCCAACGTGGGTCAGGGTTTTCCGGGGAGCTGTTTTTT. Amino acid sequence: CASSQRGSGFSGELFF.

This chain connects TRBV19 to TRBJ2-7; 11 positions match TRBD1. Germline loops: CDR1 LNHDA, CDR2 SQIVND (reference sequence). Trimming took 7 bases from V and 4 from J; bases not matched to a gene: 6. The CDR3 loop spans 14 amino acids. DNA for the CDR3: TGTGCCAGTAACCCGAGGGACAGGGGGTACGAGCAGTACTTC. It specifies CASNPRDRGYEQYF.